This T cell receptor (beta chain) was recovered during a study of blood T cell repertoires in COVID-19. Whole-study context: Sources were T cells, B-cell-depleted T cells, or PBMCs; the material itself was cDNA or gDNA.

Cohort allocation depended upon clinical history that participants reported. In the source study's methods: Amplified reference gene primers provided the basis for estimating nucleated cell counts. Assay used: immunoSEQ multiplex PCR; TCRdb lists only in-frame clones, some missing. V, J and clone size reflect that table, while D and trimming were determined from the DNA. The table includes 300,000 to 400,000 clones, roughly nine tenths detected once. V gave up 3 bases and J gave up 6 bases; unmatched junction bases: 15. CDR1 and CDR2 (germline): DFQATT, SNEGSKA (reference sequence). The CDR3 covers 16 residues.

Source material: PBMCs or T cells enriched from blood (not recorded which). The receptor's source is a man younger than 35 who had recovered from COVID-19. The rearrangement joins TRBV20-1 to TRBJ1-2, with 8 bases matching TRBD1. The CDR3 here is CSASKRSGGVSDGYTF. The CDR3 DNA reads TGCAGTGCTAGTAAGAGGTCAGGGGGCGTATCAGATGGCTACACCTTC.